The rows below give T cell receptor beta chains drawn from one sample of a study of Ad26.COV2.S vaccination and SARS-CoV-2 variants. TCRdb's copy holds only in-frame clones and misses some; the assay was immunoSEQ multiplex PCR. The sample lists roughly 350,000 clones, around 90% occurring once. The input for sequencing was peripheral blood, taken in a trial of Ad26.COV2.S vaccine versus placebo. The receptor source for this set is a person between 18 and 60 years old who received the Ad26.COV2.S COVID-19 vaccine or a placebo. The CDR3 runs from the conserved cysteine through the conserved F or W. D genes are given only for firm matches. Not all rows give a size; the values are once, few, many and, for expanded clones, a class.

TRBV7-3	-	-	15	TRBJ2-3	CASSLTVLGTDTQYF	TGTGCCAGCAGCTTAACCGTCCTCGGCACAGATACGCAGTATTTT
TRBV15	few	TRBD1	13	TRBJ1-5	CATRGTGNQPQHF	TGTGCCACGAGGGGGACAGGGAATCAGCCCCAGCATTTT
TRBV27	-	TRBD1	13	TRBJ2-7	CASSPDRGYEQYF	TGTGCCAGCAGCCCGGACAGGGGATACGAGCAGTACTTC
TRBV4-2	few	-	12	TRBJ1-5	CASSQENQPQHF	TGTGCCAGCAGCCAAGAGAATCAGCCCCAGCATTTT
TRBV2	-	TRBD1	15	TRBJ2-7	CARERGQGADYEQYF	TGTGCCAGGGAACGGGGACAGGGGGCCGACTACGAGCAGTACTTC
TRBV30	-	TRBD2	17	TRBJ2-5	CAWSGTGTSGGVKTQYF	TGTGCCTGGAGTGGGACCGGGACTAGCGGGGGGGTCAAGACCCAGTACTTC
TRBV28	-	-	15	TRBJ1-2	CASSFLDSRNYGYTF	TGTGCCAGCAGTTTTCTGGACAGCCGTAACTATGGCTACACCTTC
TRBV4-2	once	TRBD2	16	TRBJ2-1	CASSWGTAGGNNEQFF	TGTGCCAGCAGTTGGGGCACAGCGGGGGGGAACAATGAGCAGTTCTTC
TRBV6-5	-	-	12	TRBJ2-2	CASRAEPGELFF	TGTGCCAGCAGGGCGGAACCCGGGGAGCTGTTTTTT
TRBV7-3	-	-	14	TRBJ2-3	CASSPGQRTDTQYF	TGTGCCAGCAGCCCGGGACAACGCACAGATACGCAGTATTTT
TRBV24-1	-	-	13	TRBJ2-2	CATSASDTGELFF	TGTGCCACCAGTGCATCGGACACCGGGGAGCTGTTTTTT
TRBV2	-	TRBD1	15	TRBJ2-7	CASSEWLGQFYEQYF	TGTGCCAGCAGTGAATGGCTGGGACAGTTCTACGAGCAGTACTTC
TRBV5-4	-	-	15	TRBJ1-2	CASSLGGGQNYGYTF	TGTGCCAGCAGCTTGGGGGGGGGACAAAACTATGGCTACACCTTC
TRBV7-9	few	-	15	TRBJ2-7	CASSLRSDVRREQYF	TGTGCCAGCAGCTTAAGATCGGACGTCAGGCGCGAGCAGTACTTC
TRBV4-1	-	TRBD1	14	TRBJ1-2	CASSLDRDDYGYTF	TGCGCCAGCAGCCTAGACAGGGACGACTATGGCTACACCTTC
TRBV4-2	-	TRBD1	18	TRBJ1-5	CASSQELDRGIRNQPQHF	TGTGCCAGCAGCCAAGAACTCGACAGGGGGATTAGGAATCAGCCCCAGCATTTT
TRBV19	-	-	12	TRBJ2-7	CASSTGVKEQYF	TGTGCCAGTAGTACGGGGGTGAAGGAGCAGTACTTC
TRBV30	once	-	11	TRBJ1-5	CAWSVGQPQHF	TGTGCCTGGAGTGTGGGTCAGCCCCAGCATTTT
TRBV11-2	once	TRBD2	15	TRBJ2-7	CASSLASGGSYEQYF	TGTGCCAGCAGCTTAGCTAGCGGGGGATCCTACGAGCAGTACTTC
TRBV7-2	-	TRBD1	17	TRBJ1-5	CASSPRPGTGNNQPQHF	TGTGCCAGCAGCCCCCGTCCCGGGACAGGGAACAATCAGCCCCAGCATTTT
TRBV5-1	-	TRBD1	17	TRBJ2-3	CASSTGQGGSSTDTQYF	TGCGCCAGCAGCACTGGACAGGGGGGTTCTAGCACAGATACGCAGTATTTT
TRBV7-9	-	-	15	TRBJ2-7	CASSLATGGFYEQYF	TGTGCCAGCAGCTTAGCGACAGGCGGTTTCTACGAGCAGTACTTC
TRBV7-2	-	TRBD1	14	TRBJ2-2	CASSRDRDTGELFF	TGTGCCAGCAGCCGGGACAGGGACACCGGGGAGCTGTTTTTT
TRBV4-3	-	-	14	TRBJ1-3	CASSVGNSGNTIYF	TGCGCCAGCAGCGTCGGGAACTCTGGAAACACCATATATTTT
TRBV4-2	few	-	16	TRBJ2-7	CASSQVLVGEAYEQYF	TGTGCCAGCAGCCAAGTGTTGGTGGGGGAGGCCTACGAGCAGTACTTC
TRBV11-3	-	-	16	TRBJ2-7	CASSLDVPPSSYEQYF	TGTGCCAGCAGCTTAGATGTGCCTCCTAGCTCCTACGAGCAGTACTTC
TRBV9	-	TRBD1	14	TRBJ1-2	CASSVGTGDDGYTF	TGTGCCAGCAGCGTAGGAACAGGGGATGATGGCTACACCTTC
TRBV5-5	-	TRBD1	16	TRBJ1-1	CASSGVRTGGLREAFF	TGTGCCAGCAGCGGGGTCCGGACAGGGGGCCTCCGAGAAGCTTTCTTT
TRBV7-6	-	TRBD2	14	TRBJ2-2	CASNRLAETGELFF	TGTGCCAGCAACAGACTAGCGGAGACCGGGGAGCTGTTTTTT
TRBV2	-	-	16	TRBJ2-6	CASILDQLSGANVLTF	TGTGCCAGCATACTGGATCAACTCTCTGGGGCCAACGTCCTGACTTTC
TRBV6-5	-	TRBD1	15	TRBJ2-1	CASTILRDSYNEQFF	TGTGCCAGCACCATTCTCCGGGACAGCTACAATGAGCAGTTCTTC
TRBV7-3	-	TRBD2	14	TRBJ2-3	CASSLSTSRDTQYF	TGTGCCAGCAGCTTATCGACTAGCAGAGATACGCAGTATTTT
TRBV20-1	-	-	13	TRBJ2-3	CSASGGNTDTQYF	TGCAGTGCTAGTGGCGGAAACACAGATACGCAGTATTTT
TRBV2	-	-	14	TRBJ2-7	CASSGQSLRYEQYF	TGTGCCAGCAGTGGACAGTCCCTGCGGTACGAGCAGTACTTC
TRBV27	-	-	21	TRBJ1-6	CASSLRNGGQGVLSYNSPLHF	TGTGCCAGCAGTTTAAGAAATGGGGGGCAGGGAGTTTTGTCCTATAATTCACCCCTCCACTTT
TRBV2	-	-	15	TRBJ1-4	CASSRGRTTNEKLFF	TGTGCCAGCTCTCGAGGGCGGACTACTAATGAAAAACTGTTTTTT
TRBV5-6	-	-	16	TRBJ1-6	CASSQGGRFYNSPLHF	TGTGCCAGCAGCCAGGGTGGCAGGTTCTATAATTCACCCCTCCACTTT
TRBV18	-	-	14	TRBJ1-6	CASSQPEGSSPLHF	TGTGCCAGCTCACAACCGGAGGGTAGTTCACCCCTCCACTTT
TRBV21-1	-	-	17	TRBJ1-5	CASSKFSGLPCNQPQHF	TGTGCCAGCAGCAAATTTTCGGGACTCCCGTGCAATCAGCCCCAGCATTTT
TRBV6-5	-	-	14	TRBJ1-5	CASTSLDGNQPQHF	TGTGCCAGCACTTCCTTGGACGGCAATCAGCCCCAGCATTTT
TRBV7-9	-	-	13	TRBJ2-1	CASSLGSYNEQFF	TGTGCCAGCAGCTTAGGGAGCTACAATGAGCAGTTCTTC
TRBV4-2	once	-	13	TRBJ2-1	CASSQDLGSEQFF	TGTGCCAGCAGCCAAGATTTAGGTTCTGAGCAGTTCTTC
TRBV27	few	-	15	TRBJ1-4	CASSFLRATNEKLFF	TGTGCCAGCAGTTTTTTGAGAGCAACTAATGAAAAACTGTTTTTT
TRBV19	-	-	13	TRBJ2-3	CASSIWGADTQYF	TGTGCCAGTAGTATCTGGGGTGCAGATACGCAGTATTTT
TRBV9	-	-	14	TRBJ1-5	CASSLGREGQPQHF	TGTGCCAGCAGCCTCGGACGGGAGGGACAGCCCCAGCATTTT
TRBV6-5	few	TRBD2	13	TRBJ2-3	CASSSGDTNTQYF	TGTGCCAGCAGTAGCGGGGATACTAATACGCAGTATTTT
TRBV5-6	once	TRBD1	15	TRBJ1-1	CASSAGQGAGTEAFF	TGTGCCAGCAGCGCCGGACAGGGGGCTGGAACTGAAGCTTTCTTT
TRBV5-4	-	-	16	TRBJ2-3	CASSSIVDTSTDTQYF	TGTGCCAGCAGCTCGATAGTGGATACTAGCACAGATACGCAGTATTTT
TRBV28	-	TRBD1	17	TRBJ1-4	CASRRSGTGSFNEKLFF	TGTGCCAGCAGGAGGTCCGGGACAGGGTCCTTTAATGAAAAACTGTTTTTT
TRBV23-1	-	-	10	TRBJ2-1	CACPPGPRFF	TGCGCCTGCCCCCCGGGACCACGGTTCTTC